These T cell receptor beta chains were read from a single sample in a study of blood T cells in healthy people across ages. TCRdb reprocessed the 5' RACE reads with MiXCR, giving one entry per CDR3 protein. This sample yields about 970,000 distinct CDR3 sequences, of which roughly 51% are seen a single time; 20% to 25% belongs to the top ten. Sequencing was done on a sample of blood. The receptors stem from an older woman in good health. Each CDR3 is given with its conserved first and last residue. The D gene is left open where the match is weak. The size of a clone is reported for some rows only, either as once, few or many, or as a class for expanded clones.

CDR3nt: TGTGCCAGCAGCCAAGATTGGGTAGCGGGAGGGAGCACAGATACGCAGTATTTT
CDR3aa: CASSQDWVAGGSTDTQYF
v_gene: TRBV4-2
abundance: few
d_gene: TRBD2
j_gene: TRBJ2-3
len: 18

CDR3nt: TGTGCCAGCAGCCAGGTCAGCCCGGGGAACTATGGCTACACCTTC
CDR3aa: CASSQVSPGNYGYTF
v_gene: TRBV7-2
abundance: NA
d_gene: NA
j_gene: TRBJ1-2
len: 15

CDR3nt: TGTGCCAGCAGTCCCTCCGGCGCAGGGTACGAGCAGTACTTC
CDR3aa: CASSPSGAGYEQYF
v_gene: TRBV27
abundance: few
d_gene: NA
j_gene: TRBJ2-7
len: 14

CDR3nt: TGCAGTGCTACTGAAGGACAGGCACGCTATGGCTACACCTTC
CDR3aa: CSATEGQARYGYTF
v_gene: TRBV20-1
abundance: few
d_gene: TRBD1
j_gene: TRBJ1-2
len: 14

CDR3nt: TGTGCCAGCACAAGGACCCTCCGGTACGAGCAGTACTTC
CDR3aa: CASTRTLRYEQYF
v_gene: TRBV28
abundance: few
d_gene: NA
j_gene: TRBJ2-7
len: 13

CDR3nt: TGCGCCAGCAGCCAAGATTATGGGATAGCCAAAAACATTCAGTACTTC
CDR3aa: CASSQDYGIAKNIQYF
v_gene: TRBV4-3
abundance: NA
d_gene: NA
j_gene: TRBJ2-4
len: 16

CDR3nt: TGTGCCAGCAGTGAGGACAGGCGGGGGGATTCACCCCTCCACTTT
CDR3aa: CASSEDRRGDSPLHF
v_gene: TRBV25-1
abundance: few
d_gene: TRBD1
j_gene: TRBJ1-6
len: 15

CDR3nt: TGTGCCAGCAGCGGAGGGCCGGGGGTACAAAACATTCAGTACTTC
CDR3aa: CASSGGPGVQNIQYF
v_gene: TRBV9
abundance: NA
d_gene: NA
j_gene: TRBJ2-4
len: 15

CDR3nt: TGTGCCAGCAGTTTAGGTGGGAGTCCCATCAATGAGCAGTACTTC
CDR3aa: CASSLGGSPINEQYF
v_gene: TRBV12-3/TRBV12-4
abundance: NA
d_gene: NA
j_gene: TRBJ2-7
len: 15

CDR3nt: TGTGCCAGCAGCCGCTCGGACAGCTTCCCGAATTCACCCCTCCACTTT
CDR3aa: CASSRSDSFPNSPLHF
v_gene: TRBV3-1
abundance: NA
d_gene: NA
j_gene: TRBJ1-6
len: 16

CDR3nt: TGTGCCAGCTCACCAGGGTCCGAGAACCGCTATGGCTACACCTTC
CDR3aa: CASSPGSENRYGYTF
v_gene: TRBV18
abundance: few
d_gene: NA
j_gene: TRBJ1-2
len: 15

CDR3nt: TGTGCCAGCAGCCAGGGAACAGGCCGCCTCTCCTACGAGCAGTACTTC
CDR3aa: CASSQGTGRLSYEQYF
v_gene: TRBV14
abundance: NA
d_gene: NA
j_gene: TRBJ2-7
len: 16

CDR3nt: TGTGCCAGCAGTAACTCCGATCCGGCGGGGGAGACCCAGTACTTC
CDR3aa: CASSNSDPAGETQYF
v_gene: TRBV28
abundance: NA
d_gene: NA
j_gene: TRBJ2-5
len: 15

CDR3nt: TGCGCCAGCAGCTCGACTAGCGGGGGCGCAGATACGCAGTATTTT
CDR3aa: CASSSTSGGADTQYF
v_gene: TRBV5-1
abundance: once
d_gene: TRBD2
j_gene: TRBJ2-3
len: 15

CDR3nt: TGTGCCAGCAGCGTTACGGCGACGTTCCAAGAGACCCAGTACTTC
CDR3aa: CASSVTATFQETQYF
v_gene: TRBV9
abundance: NA
d_gene: NA
j_gene: TRBJ2-5
len: 15